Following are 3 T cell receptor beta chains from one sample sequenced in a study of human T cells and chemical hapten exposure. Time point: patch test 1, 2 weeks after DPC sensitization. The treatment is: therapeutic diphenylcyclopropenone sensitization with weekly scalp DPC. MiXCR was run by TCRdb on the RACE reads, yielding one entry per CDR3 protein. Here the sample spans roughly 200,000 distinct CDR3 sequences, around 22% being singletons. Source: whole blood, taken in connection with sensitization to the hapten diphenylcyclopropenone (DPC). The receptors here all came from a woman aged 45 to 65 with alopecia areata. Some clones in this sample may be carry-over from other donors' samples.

The CDR3 reads CSARHGLAGGQETQYF. CDR3 bases: TGCAGTGCTAGACATGGACTAGCGGGAGGGCAAGAGACCCAGTACTTC. The chain has TRBV20-1 and TRBJ2-5; 15 nucleotides match TRBD2. The length of the CDR3 is 16 residues. V was clipped by 2 bases and J by 2 bases; unmatched bases: 3. Per the germline V gene, CDR1 is DFQATT and CDR2 is SNEGSKA (reference sequence).

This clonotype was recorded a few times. The CDR3 loop reads CSAPRQGAMNTEAFF. Written as DNA, the CDR3 is TGCAGTGCTCCGCGACAGGGGGCCATGAACACTGAAGCTTTCTTT. This chain connects TRBV20-1 to TRBJ1-1, with TRBD1 matching over 10 bases. The CDR3 is 15 residues long. The trim removed 5 bases at V and 0 bases at J, leaving 6 bases unmatched. CDR1 is DFQATT and CDR2 is SNEGSKA in the germline V gene (reference sequence).

The CDR3 protein is CSAREESGTQYF. DNA of the CDR3: TGCAGTGCTAGAGAGGAGTCGGGGACCCAGTACTTC. This chain connects TRBV20-1 to TRBJ2-5; no firm D call. Germline assignment: CDR1 DFQATT and CDR2 SNEGSKA (reference sequence). This CDR3 region has 12 residues. V gave up 0 bases and J gave up 7 bases, with 9 bases separating them.